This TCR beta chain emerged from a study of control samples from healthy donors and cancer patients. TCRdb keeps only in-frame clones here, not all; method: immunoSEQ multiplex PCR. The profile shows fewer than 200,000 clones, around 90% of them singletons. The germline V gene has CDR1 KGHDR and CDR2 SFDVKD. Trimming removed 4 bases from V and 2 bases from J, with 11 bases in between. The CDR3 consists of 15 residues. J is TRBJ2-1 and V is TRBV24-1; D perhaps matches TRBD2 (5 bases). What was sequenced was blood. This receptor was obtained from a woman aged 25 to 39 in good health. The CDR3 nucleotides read TGTGCCACCAGTGACCCGGGAAATACCTACAATGAGCAGTTCTTC. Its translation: CATSDPGNTYNEQFF.